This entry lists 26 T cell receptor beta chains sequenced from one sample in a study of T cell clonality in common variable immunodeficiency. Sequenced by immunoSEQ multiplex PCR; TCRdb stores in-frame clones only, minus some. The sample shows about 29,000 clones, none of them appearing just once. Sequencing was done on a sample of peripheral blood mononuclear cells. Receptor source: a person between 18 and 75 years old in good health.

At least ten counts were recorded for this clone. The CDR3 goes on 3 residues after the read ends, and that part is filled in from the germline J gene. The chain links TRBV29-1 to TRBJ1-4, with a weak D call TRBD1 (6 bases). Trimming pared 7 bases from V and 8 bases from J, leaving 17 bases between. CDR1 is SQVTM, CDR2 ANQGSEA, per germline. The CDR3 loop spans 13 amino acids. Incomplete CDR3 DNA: TGCAGCGCCCAGGAGGGGGTTGAGGAAAAA. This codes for CSAQEGVEEK. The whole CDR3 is CSAQEGVEEKLFF.

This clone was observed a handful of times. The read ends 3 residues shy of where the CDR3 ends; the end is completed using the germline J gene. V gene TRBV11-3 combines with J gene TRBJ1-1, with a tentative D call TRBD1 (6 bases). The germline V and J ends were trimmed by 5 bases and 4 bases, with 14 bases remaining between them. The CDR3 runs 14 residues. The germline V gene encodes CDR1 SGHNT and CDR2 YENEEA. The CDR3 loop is CASSPPRGSTEAFF. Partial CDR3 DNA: TGTGCCAGCAGCCCCCCGAGGGGGAGCACTGAA.

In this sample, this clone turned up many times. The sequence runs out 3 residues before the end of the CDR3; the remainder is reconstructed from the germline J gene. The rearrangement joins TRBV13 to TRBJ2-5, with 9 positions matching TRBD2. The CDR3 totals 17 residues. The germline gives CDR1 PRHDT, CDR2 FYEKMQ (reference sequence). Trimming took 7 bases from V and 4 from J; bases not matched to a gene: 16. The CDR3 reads CASTRTAGGRARETQYF. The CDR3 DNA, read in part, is TGTGCCAGCACCCGAACGGCTGGCGGGAGGGCGCGAGAGACC.

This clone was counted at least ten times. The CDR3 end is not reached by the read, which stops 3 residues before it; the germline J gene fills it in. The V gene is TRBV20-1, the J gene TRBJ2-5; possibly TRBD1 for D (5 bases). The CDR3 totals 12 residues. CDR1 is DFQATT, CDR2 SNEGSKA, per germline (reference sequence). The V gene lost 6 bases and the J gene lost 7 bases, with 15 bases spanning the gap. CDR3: CSAAIQDMTQYF. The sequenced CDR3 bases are TGCAGTGCAGCTATACAGGACATGACC.

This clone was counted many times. CDR3 DNA, as far as it was read: TGTGCCAGTAGTACCACTAGCGGGAGTACCGATGAG. Translated: CASSTTSGSTDE. The CDR3, in full, reads CASSTTSGSTDEQFF. The V and J genes are TRBV19 and TRBJ2-1; 11 bases align to TRBD2. The sequenced fragment ends 3 residues before the CDR3 boundary, so the rest is inferred from the germline J gene. The CDR3 is 15 amino acids. After removal of 4 bases from V and 8 bases from J, the junction contained 7 bases not matched to a gene. The V gene's germline CDR1 is LNHDA and CDR2 SQIVND (reference sequence).

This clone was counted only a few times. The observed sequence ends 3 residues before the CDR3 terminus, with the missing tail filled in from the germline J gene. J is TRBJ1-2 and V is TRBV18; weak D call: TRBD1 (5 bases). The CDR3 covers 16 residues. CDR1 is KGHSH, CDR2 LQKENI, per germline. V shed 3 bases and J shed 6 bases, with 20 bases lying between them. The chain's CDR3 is CASSPKGRVLRDGYTF. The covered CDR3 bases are TGTGCCAGCTCACCGAAGGGGCGCGTACTAAGGGATGGC.

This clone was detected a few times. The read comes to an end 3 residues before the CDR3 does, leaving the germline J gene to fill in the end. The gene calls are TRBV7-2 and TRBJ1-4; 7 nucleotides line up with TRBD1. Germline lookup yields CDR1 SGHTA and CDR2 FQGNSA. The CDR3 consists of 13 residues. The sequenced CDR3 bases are TGTGCCAGCAGCGGACAGGTCGATTCACCA. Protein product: CASSGQVDSP. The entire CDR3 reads CASSGQVDSPLFF.

Incomplete CDR3 DNA: TGTGCCAGCAGATTATTTGGGGGGGGCGAG. It specifies CASRLFGGGE. The entire CDR3 is CASRLFGGGEQYF. The chain combines TRBV7-2 with TRBJ2-7; 7 positions match TRBD2. The read terminates 3 residues ahead of where the CDR3 ends, so the germline J gene completes it. V trimming: 6 bases; J trimming: 6 bases; junction bases outside the gene matches: 8. This CDR3 contains 13 residues. Germline CDR1 and CDR2: SGHTA and FQGNSA.

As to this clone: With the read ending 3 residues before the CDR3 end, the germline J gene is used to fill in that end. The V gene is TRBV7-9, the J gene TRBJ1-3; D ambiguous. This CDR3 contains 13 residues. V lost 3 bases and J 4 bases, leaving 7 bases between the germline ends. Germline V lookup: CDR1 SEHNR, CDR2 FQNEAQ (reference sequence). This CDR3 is CASSFDSGNTIYF. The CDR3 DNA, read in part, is TGTGCCAGCAGCTTTGACTCCGGAAACACC.

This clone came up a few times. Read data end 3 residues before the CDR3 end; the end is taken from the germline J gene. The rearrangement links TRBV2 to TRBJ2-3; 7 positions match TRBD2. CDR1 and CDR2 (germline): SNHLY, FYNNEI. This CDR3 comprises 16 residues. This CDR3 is CASSEAPGGSDQPQYF. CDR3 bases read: TGTGCCAGCAGTGAAGCCCCGGGGGGATCCGATCAGCCG.

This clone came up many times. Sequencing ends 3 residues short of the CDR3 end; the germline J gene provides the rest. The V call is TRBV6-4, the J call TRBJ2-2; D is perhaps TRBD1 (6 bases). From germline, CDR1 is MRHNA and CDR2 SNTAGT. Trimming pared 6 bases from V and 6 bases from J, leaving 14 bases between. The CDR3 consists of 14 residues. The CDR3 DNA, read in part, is TGTGCCAGCAGCTCCCAGGGGTTTTCCGGGGAG. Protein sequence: CASSSQGFSGE. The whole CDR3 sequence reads CASSSQGFSGELFF.

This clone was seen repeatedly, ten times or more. Partial CDR3 DNA: TGTGCCAGCTCACCCCGGGACAGGGCTGGTGGTGAG. This encodes CASSPRDRAGGE. The full CDR3 reads CASSPRDRAGGEQFF. This chain connects TRBV18 to TRBJ2-1, with 9 bases that match TRBD1. The read ends 3 residues early relative to the CDR3; the germline J gene fills the gap. V gave up 3 bases and J gave up 9 bases; unmatched junction bases: 9. The length of the CDR3 is 15 residues. Germline V CDR1 and CDR2: KGHSH, LQKENI.

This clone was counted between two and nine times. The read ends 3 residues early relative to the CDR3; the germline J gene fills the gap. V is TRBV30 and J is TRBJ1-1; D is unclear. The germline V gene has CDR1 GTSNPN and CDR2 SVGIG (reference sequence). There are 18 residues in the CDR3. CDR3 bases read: TGTGCCTGGACCGAACCCTACCGGGGAGGGAAAGTTAAGGACGAG. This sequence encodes CAWTEPYRGGKVKDE. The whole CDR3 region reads CAWTEPYRGGKVKDEAFF.

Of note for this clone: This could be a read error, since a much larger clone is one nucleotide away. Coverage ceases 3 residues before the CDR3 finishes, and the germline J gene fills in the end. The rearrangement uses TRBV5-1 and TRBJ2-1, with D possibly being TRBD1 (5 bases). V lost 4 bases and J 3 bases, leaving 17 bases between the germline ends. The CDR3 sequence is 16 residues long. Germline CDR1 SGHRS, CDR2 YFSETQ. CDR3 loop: CASSPEGVAFYNEQFF. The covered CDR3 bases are TGCGCCAGCAGCCCCGAAGGGGTAGCCTTCTACAATGAG.

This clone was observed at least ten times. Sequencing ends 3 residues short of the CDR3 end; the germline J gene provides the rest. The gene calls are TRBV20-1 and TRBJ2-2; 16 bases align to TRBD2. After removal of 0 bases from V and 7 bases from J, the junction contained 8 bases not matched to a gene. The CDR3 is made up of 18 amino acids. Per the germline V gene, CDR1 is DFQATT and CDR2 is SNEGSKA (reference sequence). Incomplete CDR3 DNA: TGCAGTGCTAGAGAAAGGGGGACTAGCGGGAGGGGTTTCGGGGAG. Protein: CSARERGTSGRGFGE. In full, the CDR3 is CSARERGTSGRGFGELFF.

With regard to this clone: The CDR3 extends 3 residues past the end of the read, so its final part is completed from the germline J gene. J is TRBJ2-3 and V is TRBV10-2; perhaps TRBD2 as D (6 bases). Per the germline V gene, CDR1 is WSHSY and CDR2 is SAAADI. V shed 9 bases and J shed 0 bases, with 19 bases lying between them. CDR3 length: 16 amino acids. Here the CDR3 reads CASKVSPGLSTDTQYF. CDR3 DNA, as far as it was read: TGCGCCAGTAAAGTTTCGCCGGGACTCAGCACAGATACG.

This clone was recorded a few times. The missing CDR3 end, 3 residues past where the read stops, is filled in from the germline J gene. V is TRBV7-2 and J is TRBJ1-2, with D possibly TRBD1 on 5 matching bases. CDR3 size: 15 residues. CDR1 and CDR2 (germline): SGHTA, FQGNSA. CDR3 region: CASSLARTSGTRYTF. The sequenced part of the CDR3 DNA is TGTGCCAGCAGCTTAGCGCGGACTAGCGGGACCAGG.

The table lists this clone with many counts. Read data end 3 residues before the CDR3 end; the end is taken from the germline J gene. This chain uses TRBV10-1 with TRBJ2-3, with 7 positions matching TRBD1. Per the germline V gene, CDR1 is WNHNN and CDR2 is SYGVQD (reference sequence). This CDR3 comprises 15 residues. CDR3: CASSETQGDRETQYF. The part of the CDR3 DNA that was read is TGCGCCAGCAGTGAGACCCAGGGGGACAGAGAGACG.

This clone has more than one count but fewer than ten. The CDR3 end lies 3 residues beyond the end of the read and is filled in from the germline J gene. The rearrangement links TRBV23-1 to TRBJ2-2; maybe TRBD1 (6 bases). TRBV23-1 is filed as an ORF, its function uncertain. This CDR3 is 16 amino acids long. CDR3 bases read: TGCGCCAGCAGTCACCCCACCAGGACAGATAATTCACCG. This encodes CASSHPTRTDNSP. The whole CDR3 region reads CASSHPTRTDNSPLFF.

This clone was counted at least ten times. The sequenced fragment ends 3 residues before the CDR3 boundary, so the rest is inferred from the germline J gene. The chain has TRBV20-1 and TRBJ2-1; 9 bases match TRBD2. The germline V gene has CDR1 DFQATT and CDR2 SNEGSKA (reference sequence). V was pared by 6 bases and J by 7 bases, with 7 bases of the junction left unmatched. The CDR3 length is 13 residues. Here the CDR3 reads CSAPGLARNEQFF. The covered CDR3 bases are TGCAGTGCCCCGGGACTAGCCAGGAATGAG.

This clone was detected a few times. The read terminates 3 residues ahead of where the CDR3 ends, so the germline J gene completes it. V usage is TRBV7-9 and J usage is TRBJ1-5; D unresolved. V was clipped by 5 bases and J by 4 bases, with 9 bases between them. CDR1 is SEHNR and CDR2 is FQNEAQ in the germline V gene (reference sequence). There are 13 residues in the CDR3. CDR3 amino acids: CASSLTGNQPQHF. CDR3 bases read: TGTGCCAGCAGCCTCACGGGGAATCAGCCC.

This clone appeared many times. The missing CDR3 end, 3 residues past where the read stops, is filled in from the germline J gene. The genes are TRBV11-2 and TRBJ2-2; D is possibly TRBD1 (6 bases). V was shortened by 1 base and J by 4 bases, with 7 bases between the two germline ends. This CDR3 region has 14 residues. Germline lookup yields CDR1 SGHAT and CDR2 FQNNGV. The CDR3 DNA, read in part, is TGTGCCAGCAGCTTAGGGACAGTCACCGGGGAG. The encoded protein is CASSLGTVTGE. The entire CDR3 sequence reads CASSLGTVTGELFF.

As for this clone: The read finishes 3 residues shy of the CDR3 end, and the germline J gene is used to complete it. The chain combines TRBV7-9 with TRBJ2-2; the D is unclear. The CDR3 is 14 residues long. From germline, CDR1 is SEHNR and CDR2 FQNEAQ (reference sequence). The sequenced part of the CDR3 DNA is TGTGCCAGCAGCTCCCAACTTGGTAATGAAAAG. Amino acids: CASSSQLGNEK. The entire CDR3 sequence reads CASSSQLGNEKLFF.

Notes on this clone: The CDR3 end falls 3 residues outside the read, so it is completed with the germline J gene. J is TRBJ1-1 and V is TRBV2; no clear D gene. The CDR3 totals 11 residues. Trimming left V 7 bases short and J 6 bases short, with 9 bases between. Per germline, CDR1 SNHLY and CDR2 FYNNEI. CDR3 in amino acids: CASTLRAEAFF. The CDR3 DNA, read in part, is TGTGCCAGCACCCTCCGGGCTGAA.

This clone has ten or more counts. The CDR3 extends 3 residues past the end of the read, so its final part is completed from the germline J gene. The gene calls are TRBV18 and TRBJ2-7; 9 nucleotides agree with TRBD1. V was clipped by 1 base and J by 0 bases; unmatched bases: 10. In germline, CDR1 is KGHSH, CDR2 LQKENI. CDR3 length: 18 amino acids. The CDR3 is CASSPRLIGQGLSYEQYF. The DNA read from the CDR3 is TGTGCCAGCTCACCACGGTTAATCGGACAGGGGCTCTCCTACGAG.

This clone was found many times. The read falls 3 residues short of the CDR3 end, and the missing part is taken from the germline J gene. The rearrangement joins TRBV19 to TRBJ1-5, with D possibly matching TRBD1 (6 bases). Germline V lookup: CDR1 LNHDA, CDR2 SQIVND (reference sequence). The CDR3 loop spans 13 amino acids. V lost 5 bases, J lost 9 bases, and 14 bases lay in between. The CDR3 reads CASSERGILPQHF. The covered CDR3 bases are TGTGCCAGTAGTGAGAGGGGGATCCTGCCC.